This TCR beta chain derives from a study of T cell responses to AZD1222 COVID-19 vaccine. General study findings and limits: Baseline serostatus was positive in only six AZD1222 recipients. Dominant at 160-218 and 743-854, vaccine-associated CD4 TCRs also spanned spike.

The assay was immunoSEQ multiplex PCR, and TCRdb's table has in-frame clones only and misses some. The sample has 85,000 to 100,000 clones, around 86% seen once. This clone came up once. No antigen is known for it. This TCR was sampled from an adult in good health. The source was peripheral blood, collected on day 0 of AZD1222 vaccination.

CDR3 nucleotides: TGTGCCAGCAGCCCCGCACCGGGGCCCTACAATGAGCAGTTCTTC. Residues: CASSPAPGPYNEQFF. The chain couples TRBV5-4 to TRBJ2-1, with D perhaps TRBD1 or TRBD2 (5 bases each). CDR3 size: 15 residues. The V gene lost 4 bases and the J gene lost 2 bases, with 13 bases spanning the gap. In germline, CDR1 is SGHNT, CDR2 YYREEE (reference sequence).